Each of the 17 T cell receptor beta chains below was sequenced from the same sample in a study of cytomegalovirus exposure and HLA in healthy donors. PCR involved 60 Vbeta and 13 Jbeta primers. TCRdb's table, derived via immunoSEQ multiplex PCR, lists solely in-frame clones and lacks some. The table shows about 240,000 clones, with around 80% occurring only once. The sequencing input was PBMCs. The receptors stem from a boy younger than 18 in good health and CMV-seronegative.

This chain links TRBV7-9 with TRBJ2-5; D unresolved. CDR3 length: 15 amino acids. Germline assignment: CDR1 SEHNR and CDR2 FQNEAQ (reference sequence). V gave up 10 bases and J gave up 2 bases, with 20 bases separating them. In DNA, the CDR3 is TGTGCCACGCCCCACAACTGGCTCGGGCAAGAGACCCAGTACTTC. It codes for CATPHNWLGQETQYF.

The CDR3, as DNA: TGTGCCGTACTATCAGGGGTCGGCGAGCAGTACTTC. Encoded protein: CAVLSGVGEQYF. The chain is built from TRBV7-9 and TRBJ2-5; maybe TRBD1 (6 bases). The J call could be wrong; TRBJ2-7 is a better fit for the DNA end. Germline assignment: CDR1 SEHNR and CDR2 FQNEAQ (reference sequence). The CDR3 runs to 12 residues.

This rearrangement joins TRBV6-1 to TRBJ2-7; 8 positions match TRBD2. V lost 6 bases to trimming and J lost 0 bases; unmatched junction nucleotides: 7. This CDR3 has 15 residues. The V gene's germline CDR1 is MNHNS and CDR2 SASEGT. CDR3: CASRGGRPSSYEQYF. The DNA of the CDR3 is TGTGCCAGCAGAGGCGGGAGGCCTAGCTCCTACGAGCAGTACTTC.

CDR3 sequence: CAISVKVTAQTRSRYEQYF. The CDR3 nucleotides read TGTGCCATCAGTGTAAAAGTAACCGCACAAACACGCTCCAGATACGAGCAGTACTTC. The V call is TRBV10-3, the J call TRBJ2-7; D is uncertain. With 4 bases removed from V and 4 bases from J, the gap between germline ends came to 29 bases. This CDR3 contains 19 residues. Germline V lookup: CDR1 ENHRY, CDR2 SYGVKD.

The rearrangement uses TRBV5-6 and TRBJ2-7; no firm D call. Per the germline V gene, CDR1 is SGHDT and CDR2 is YYEEEE. This CDR3 is 17 amino acids long. Trimming took 0 bases from V and 1 from J, leaving 17 bases between them. The CDR3 reads CASSLGPLQTRSYEQYF. CDR3 bases: TGTGCCAGCAGCTTGGGACCGTTACAGACCAGGTCCTACGAGCAGTACTTC. The whole variable domain, filled in from reference TRBV5-6 and TRBJ2-7, reads DAGVTQSPTHLIKTRGQQVTLRCSPKSGHDTVSWYQQALGQGPQFIFQYYEEEERQRGNFPDRFSGHQFPNYSSELNVNALLLGDSALYLCASSLGPLQTRSYEQYFGPGTRLTVT.

The V and J genes are TRBV4-1 and TRBJ2-5; D not certain. The CDR3 consists of 12 residues. V gave up 2 bases and J gave up 2 bases, with 3 bases separating them. Germline CDR1 and CDR2: MGHRA and YSYEKL. CDR3 DNA: TGCGCCAGCAGCCAACATCAAGAGACCCAGTACTTC. This codes for CASSQHQETQYF.

The chain recombines TRBV7-9 with TRBJ1-2; the match to TRBD1 covers 8 bases. The CDR3 sequence is 16 residues long. J gave up 2 bases and V 7 bases, and 12 bases lay outside the gene matches. From germline, CDR1 is SEHNR and CDR2 FQNEAQ (reference sequence). CDR3 DNA: TGTGCCAGCACCCATCGATCGACAGGGGTAAACTATGGCTACACCTTC. It is translated as CASTHRSTGVNYGYTF.

The rearrangement links TRBV19 to TRBJ1-1, with D maybe TRBD1 (6 bases). With 4 bases removed from V and 4 bases from J, the gap between germline ends came to 16 bases. Germline lookup yields CDR1 LNHDA and CDR2 SQIVND (reference sequence). This CDR3 has 15 residues. CDR3 nucleotide sequence: TGTGCCAGTAGTACCGGGGGGCGGCAGGGCACTGAAGCTTTCTTT. It codes for CASSTGGRQGTEAFF.

The chain couples TRBV5-1 to TRBJ1-1; possible D gene TRBD1, 5 bases. V was trimmed by 4 bases and J by 4 bases, leaving 17 bases between them. The germline V gene has CDR1 SGHRS and CDR2 YFSETQ. The CDR3 loop spans 15 amino acids. In nucleotides, the CDR3 is TGCGCCAGCAGCCCTCAAGTGGGGGGAGGCACTGAAGCTTTCTTT. This codes for CASSPQVGGGTEAFF.

The chain recombines TRBV19 with TRBJ1-2, with 10 bases matching TRBD1. Germline assignment: CDR1 LNHDA and CDR2 SQIVND (reference sequence). Germline trimming cut 7 bases from V and 7 bases from J; bases unmatched to any gene: 9. The CDR3 has 14 residues. CDR3 DNA: TGTGCCAGTATTCAGACAGGGGGCGCTGTTGGCTACACCTTC. It encodes CASIQTGGAVGYTF.

The chain has TRBV30 and TRBJ2-5; 7 bases are shared with TRBD2. CDR1 GTSNPN and CDR2 SVGIG come from the germline V gene (reference sequence). After removal of 5 bases from V and 8 bases from J, the junction contained 14 bases not matched to a gene. This CDR3 spans 14 amino acids. CDR3 sequence (DNA): TGTGCCTGGCAACAGACCGGACTAGAGGGTACCCAGTACTTC. It encodes CAWQQTGLEGTQYF. Based on the CDR3 plus reference TRBV30 and TRBJ2-5, the full variable domain is SQTIHQWPATLVQPVGSPLSLECTVEGTSNPNLYWYRQAAGRGLQLLFYSVGIGQISSEVPQNLSASRPQDRQFILSSKKLLLSDSGFYLCAWQQTGLEGTQYFGPGTRLLVL.

The J gene is TRBJ1-3, the V gene TRBV30, with D uncertain. The CDR3 loop spans 13 amino acids. V lost 2 bases to trimming and J lost 0 bases, with 5 bases between them. The V gene's germline CDR1 is GTSNPN and CDR2 SVGIG (reference sequence). For the CDR3, the DNA is TGTGCCTGGAGTACCAGCTCTGGAAACACCATATATTTT. It translates to CAWSTSSGNTIYF.

The J gene is TRBJ2-7, the V gene TRBV13; 11 nucleotides align to TRBD1. There are 13 residues in the CDR3. Germline lookup yields CDR1 PRHDT and CDR2 FYEKMQ (reference sequence). Trimming at V came to 7 bases and at J to 6 bases, leaving 5 bases not matched to a gene. The CDR3 loop is CASTGQGAGEQYF. Here the CDR3 DNA reads TGTGCCAGCACTGGACAGGGGGCGGGCGAGCAGTACTTC. The variable domain in full, completed from reference TRBV13 and TRBJ2-7, reads AAGVIQSPRHLIKEKRETATLKCYPIPRHDTVYWYQQGPGQDPQFLISFYEKMQSDKGSIPDRFSAQQFSDYHSELNMSSLELGDSALYFCASTGQGAGEQYFGPGTRLTVT.

V gene TRBV6-1 combines with J gene TRBJ2-7, with 7 nucleotides matching TRBD1. J was trimmed by 7 bases and V by 7 bases; bases with no gene match: 10. The CDR3 extends over 13 amino acids. The germline V gene encodes CDR1 MNHNS and CDR2 SASEGT. This CDR3 is CASNRDRSWEQYF. The DNA for the CDR3 is TGTGCCAGCAATCGGGACAGATCTTGGGAGCAGTACTTC.

The chain carries TRBV5-1 and TRBJ2-5, with 7 positions matching TRBD1. CDR3 length: 15 amino acids. The V gene's germline CDR1 is SGHRS and CDR2 YFSETQ. After removal of 2 bases from V and 1 base from J, the junction contained 5 bases not matched to a gene. The CDR3 DNA is TGCGCCAGCAGCTTCCGGGACAGCCTCCAAGAGACCCAGTACTTC. Translation: CASSFRDSLQETQYF.

The chain couples TRBV9 to TRBJ1-2; weak D call: TRBD1 (5 bases). CDR3 length: 13 residues. Trimming removed 0 bases at V and 10 bases at J, with 13 bases between. Germline V lookup: CDR1 SGDLS, CDR2 YYNGEE. The DNA of the CDR3 is TGTGCCAGCAGCGTAGCTACCAGGGTGTCCTACACCTTC. Its translation is CASSVATRVSYTF.

The V call is TRBV6-4, the J call TRBJ2-7; 8 positions match TRBD1. The germline CDR1 and CDR2 sequences are MRHNA and SNTAGT. This CDR3 has 17 amino acids. The junction had 7 bases not matched to a gene; V was cut back by 0 bases and J by 0 bases. The CDR3: CASSDSCRTGFSYEQYF. CDR3 sequence (DNA): TGTGCCAGCAGTGACTCGTGTAGGACAGGGTTCTCCTACGAGCAGTACTTC.